The 7 T cell receptor beta chains presented below share a single source sample, sequenced in a study of T-cell reconstitution after alpha-beta-depleted transplantation in children. A TCRbeta library incorporating unique molecular identifiers was prepared. TCRdb re-called the PCR reads with MiXCR, one entry per CDR3 protein. Of almost 600,000 distinct CDR3 sequences in the sample, around 27% were seen once. Source: PBMCs, taken before TCRalphabeta/CD19-depleted stem cell transplant. The receptors were gathered from a boy under three years old with Wiskott-Aldrich syndrome, due to receive a stem cell transplant.

In this sample, this clonotype turned up a few times. V usage is TRBV5-1 and J usage is TRBJ2-2; no clear D. The germline V gene encodes CDR1 SGHRS and CDR2 YFSETQ. V shed 4 bases and J shed 8 bases, with 21 bases lying between them. The CDR3 is 16 amino acids. In DNA form, the CDR3 reads TGCGCCAGCAGCCTGGGCTACCGTTCACTCACGGGGGAGCTGTTTTTT. Translation gives CASSLGYRSLTGELFF.

The chain has TRBV29-1 and TRBJ1-3; 10 bases line up with TRBD1. Germline CDR1 reads SQVTM; CDR2 reads ANQGSEA. There are 16 residues in the CDR3. J lost 4 bases, V lost 7 bases, and 13 bases had no gene match. The CDR3 DNA sequence: TGCAGCGCTATAACGTTGCCGGGACAGGGGGGAAACACCATATATTTT. Translating gives CSAITLPGQGGNTIYF.

The V call is TRBV18, the J call TRBJ1-2; TRBD1 agrees at 7 bases. Germline CDR1 is KGHSH and CDR2 is LQKENI. Germline trimming cut 1 base from V and 4 bases from J; bases unmatched to any gene: 6. This CDR3 has 15 residues. The chain's CDR3 is CASSPLGQPIYGYTF. The CDR3 DNA reads TGTGCCAGCTCACCACTGGGACAGCCGATCTATGGCTACACCTTC.

The chain uses TRBV9 and TRBJ2-5; D ambiguous. The V end lost 0 bases, the J end lost 5 bases, and 11 bases lay between the germline ends. Germline V CDR1 and CDR2: SGDLS, YYNGEE. The CDR3 is 14 residues long. The DNA for the CDR3 is TGTGCCAGCAGCGTAGAACCTAGGGATGAGACCCAGTACTTC. The encoded protein is CASSVEPRDETQYF.

The chain employs TRBV6-1 and TRBJ1-4; 8 bases are shared with TRBD1. Germline V CDR1 and CDR2: MNHNS, SASEGT. CDR3 length: 20 residues. Losses at the gene ends were 2 bases for V and 3 bases for J; bases not matched to a gene: 17. The CDR3 sequence: CASSEILPTGAGCSNEKLFF. DNA for the CDR3: TGTGCCAGCAGTGAAATTCTCCCGACAGGGGCCGGATGCTCTAATGAAAAACTGTTTTTT.

The rearrangement uses TRBV29-1 and TRBJ1-3; D gene uncertain. Trimming took 4 bases from V and 2 from J, leaving 6 bases between them. The CDR3 is 12 residues long. Germline V gene lookup returns CDR1 SQVTM and CDR2 ANQGSEA. CDR3 coding DNA: TGCAGCGTTGGCGTTCCTGGAAACACCATATATTTT. Encoded protein: CSVGVPGNTIYF.

This chain connects TRBV5-1 to TRBJ2-1; D not certain. The CDR3 covers 12 residues. Trimming left V 5 bases short and J 6 bases short, with 9 bases between. The V gene's germline CDR1 is SGHRS and CDR2 YFSETQ. The CDR3 DNA reads as TGCGCCAGCAGGTATGACTCCAATGAGCAGTTCTTC. Translated: CASRYDSNEQFF.